These 8 T cell receptor beta chains were sequenced from one sample in a study of blood T cell repertoires in COVID-19. The repertoire was sequenced with immunoSEQ multiplex PCR; TCRdb's copy has only in-frame clones and lacks some. This table holds around 390,000 clones, about 87% found once. Sample: PBMCs or T cells enriched from blood (not recorded which). These receptors all stem from a woman aged 50 to 65 who had recovered from COVID-19.

The chain is built from TRBV6-5 and TRBJ1-4; a possible D gene is TRBD1 (5 bases). The V and J ends lost 8 bases and 13 bases respectively, with 20 bases between them. CDR3 length: 13 amino acids. CDR1 and CDR2 (germline): MNHEY, SVGAGI. The CDR3 nucleotides read TGTGCCAGCTGCGGGGGGGACCCGCTCCCACTGTTTTTT. This gives the protein CASCGGDPLPLFF.

The chain uses TRBV4-3 and TRBJ1-2; D uncertain. V shed 4 bases and J shed 7 bases, with 13 bases lying between them. The CDR3 spans 13 residues. Germline V gene sequence: CDR1 LGHNA, CDR2 YSLEER. CDR3: CASSPNHGRGYTF. CDR3 bases: TGCGCCAGCAGCCCCAACCATGGCCGTGGCTACACCTTC.

The sample holds one count of this clone. This rearrangement joins TRBV27 to TRBJ1-4, with 9 nucleotides matching TRBD1. CDR3 length equals 15 residues. Germline trimming cut 5 bases from V and 12 bases from J; bases unmatched to any gene: 13. CDR1 and CDR2 from the germline V gene are MNHEY and SMNVEV (reference sequence). Here the CDR3 DNA reads TGTGCCAGCAGTCCCGGGGACAGGGACGAGGGGGAACTGTTTTTT. Protein sequence: CASSPGDRDEGELFF.

This chain connects TRBV5-4 to TRBJ1-1; 7 positions agree with TRBD1. This CDR3 spans 16 amino acids. V lost 0 bases and J lost 1; bases outside the gene matches: 6. CDR1 is SGHNT and CDR2 is YYREEE in the germline V gene (reference sequence). The CDR3 region has the DNA TGTGCCAGCAGCTTGGAGGGTCGGGACAGGAACACTGAAGCTTTCTTT. Amino acid sequence: CASSLEGRDRNTEAFF.

The genes are TRBV3-1 (or the pseudogene TRBV3-2) and TRBJ1-5, with 10 bases identical to TRBD1. The CDR3 spans 17 residues. J lost 5 bases, V lost 1 base, and 8 bases had no gene match. In germline, CDR1 is LGHDT, CDR2 YNNKEL (reference sequence). The CDR3 region has the DNA TGTGCCAGCAGCCAAGGGGGCGGGGACAGGGGCTATCAGCCCCAGCATTTT. It translates to CASSQGGGDRGYQPQHF.

The CDR3 DNA sequence: TGTGCCAGCAGAGATATAGTGCTCCGCTACACCTTC. This gives the protein CASRDIVLRYTF. This chain connects TRBV28 to TRBJ1-2; no reliable D call. CDR1 is MDHEN and CDR2 is SYDVKM in the germline V gene. The CDR3 is made up of 12 amino acids. Between the trimmed V and J ends, which lost 6 bases and 9 bases, there was a span of 14 bases.

The chain carries TRBV30 and TRBJ2-3, with D maybe TRBD1 (6 bases). CDR3 length equals 11 residues. The V and J ends lost 5 bases and 11 bases respectively, with 14 bases between them. Germline values: CDR1 GTSNPN, CDR2 SVGIG (reference sequence). CDR3 in DNA: TGTGCCTGGTCAGATGGGGGCGGGCAGTATTTT. Encoded protein: CAWSDGGGQYF.

The rearrangement joins TRBV5-1 to TRBJ1-1; 8 nucleotides line up with TRBD1. This CDR3 region has 15 residues. V shed 4 bases and J 1 base; nucleotides not matched to a gene: 6. CDR1 is SGHRS and CDR2 is YFSETQ in the germline V gene. In nucleotides, the CDR3 is TGCGCCAGCAGCCCTAAAACAGGGGGGAACACTGAAGCTTTCTTT. As protein: CASSPKTGGNTEAFF.